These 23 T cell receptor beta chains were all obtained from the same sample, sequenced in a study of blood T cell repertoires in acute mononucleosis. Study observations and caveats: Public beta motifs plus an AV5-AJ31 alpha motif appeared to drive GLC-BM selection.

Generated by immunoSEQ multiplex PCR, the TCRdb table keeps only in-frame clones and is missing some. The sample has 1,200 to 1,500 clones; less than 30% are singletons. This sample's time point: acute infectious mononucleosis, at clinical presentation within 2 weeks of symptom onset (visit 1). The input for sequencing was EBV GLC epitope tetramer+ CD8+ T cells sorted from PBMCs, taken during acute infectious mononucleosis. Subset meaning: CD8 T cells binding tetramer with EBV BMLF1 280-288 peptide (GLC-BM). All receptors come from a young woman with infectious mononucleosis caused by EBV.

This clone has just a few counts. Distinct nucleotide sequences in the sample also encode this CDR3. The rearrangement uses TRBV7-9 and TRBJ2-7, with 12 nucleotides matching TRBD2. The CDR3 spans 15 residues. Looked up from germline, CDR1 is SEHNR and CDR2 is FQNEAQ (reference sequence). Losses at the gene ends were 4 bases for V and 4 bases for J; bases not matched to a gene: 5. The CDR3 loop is CASSSTSGSIYEQYF. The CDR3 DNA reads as TGTGCCAGCAGCTCGACTAGCGGGAGTATTTACGAGCAGTACTTC.

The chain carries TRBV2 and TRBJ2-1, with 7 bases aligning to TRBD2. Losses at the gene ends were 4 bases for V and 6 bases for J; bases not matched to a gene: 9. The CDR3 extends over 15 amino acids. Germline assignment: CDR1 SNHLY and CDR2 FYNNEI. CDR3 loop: CASSAGTILPNEQFF. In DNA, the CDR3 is TGTGCCAGCAGTGCCGGGACTATTCTCCCCAATGAGCAGTTCTTC.

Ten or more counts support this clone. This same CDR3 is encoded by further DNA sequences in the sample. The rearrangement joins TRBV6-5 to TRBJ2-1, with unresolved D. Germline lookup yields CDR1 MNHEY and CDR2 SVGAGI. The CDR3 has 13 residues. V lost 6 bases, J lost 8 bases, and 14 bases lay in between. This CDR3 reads CASSVAGGDEQFF. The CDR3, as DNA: TGTGCCAGCAGCGTAGCAGGTGGGGATGAGCAGTTCTTC.

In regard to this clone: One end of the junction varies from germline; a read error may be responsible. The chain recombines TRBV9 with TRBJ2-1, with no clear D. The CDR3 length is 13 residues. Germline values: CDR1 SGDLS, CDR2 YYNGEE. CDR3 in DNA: TGTTCCAGCAGCGTAGCAGGTGTGTATGAGCAGTTCTTC. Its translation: CSSSVAGVYEQFF.

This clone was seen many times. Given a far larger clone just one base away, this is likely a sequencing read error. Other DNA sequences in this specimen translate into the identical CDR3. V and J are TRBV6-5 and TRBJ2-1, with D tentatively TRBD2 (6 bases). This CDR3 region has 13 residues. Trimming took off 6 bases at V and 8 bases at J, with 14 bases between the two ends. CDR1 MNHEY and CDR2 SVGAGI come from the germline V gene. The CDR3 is CASSVAGGDEQFF. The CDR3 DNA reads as TGTGCCAGCAGCGTAGCTGGAGGGGATGAGCAGTTCTTC.

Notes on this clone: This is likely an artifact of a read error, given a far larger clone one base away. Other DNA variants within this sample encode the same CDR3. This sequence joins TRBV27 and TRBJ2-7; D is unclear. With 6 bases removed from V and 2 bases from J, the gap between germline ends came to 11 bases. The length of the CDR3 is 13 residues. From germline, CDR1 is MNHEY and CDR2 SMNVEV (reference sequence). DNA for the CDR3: TGTGCCAGCAGCTTAGGGCCCGCCTACGAGCAGTACTTC. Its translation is CASSLGPAYEQYF.

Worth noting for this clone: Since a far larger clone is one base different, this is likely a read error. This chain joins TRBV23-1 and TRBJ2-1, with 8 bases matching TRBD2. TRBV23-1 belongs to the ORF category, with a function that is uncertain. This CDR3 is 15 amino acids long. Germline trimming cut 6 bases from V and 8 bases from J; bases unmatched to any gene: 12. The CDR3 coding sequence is TGCGCCAGCAGCCCGACCAGCGGGAGTGTCTATGAGCAGTTCTTC. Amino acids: CASSPTSGSVYEQFF.

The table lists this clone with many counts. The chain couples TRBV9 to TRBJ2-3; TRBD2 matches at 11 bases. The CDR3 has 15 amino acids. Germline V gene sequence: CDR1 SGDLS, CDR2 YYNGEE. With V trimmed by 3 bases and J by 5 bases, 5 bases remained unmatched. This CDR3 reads CASSELAGVGDTQYF. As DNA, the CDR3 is TGTGCCAGCAGCGAACTAGCGGGAGTGGGAGATACGCAGTATTTT.

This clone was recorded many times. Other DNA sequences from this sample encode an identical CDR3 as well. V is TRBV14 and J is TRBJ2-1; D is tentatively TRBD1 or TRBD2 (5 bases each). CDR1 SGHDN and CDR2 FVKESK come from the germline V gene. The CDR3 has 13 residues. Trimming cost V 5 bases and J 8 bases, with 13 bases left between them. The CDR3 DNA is TGTGCCAGCAGCGTCGCTGGGGGTGATGAGCAGTTCTTC. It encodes CASSVAGGDEQFF.

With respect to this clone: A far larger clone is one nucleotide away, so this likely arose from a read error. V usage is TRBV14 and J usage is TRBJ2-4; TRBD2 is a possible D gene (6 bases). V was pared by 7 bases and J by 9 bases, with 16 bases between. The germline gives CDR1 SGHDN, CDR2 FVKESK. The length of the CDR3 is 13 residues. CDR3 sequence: CASIQSPGGIQYF. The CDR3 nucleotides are TGTGCCAGCATCCAGTCTCCCGGGGGCATTCAGTACTTC.

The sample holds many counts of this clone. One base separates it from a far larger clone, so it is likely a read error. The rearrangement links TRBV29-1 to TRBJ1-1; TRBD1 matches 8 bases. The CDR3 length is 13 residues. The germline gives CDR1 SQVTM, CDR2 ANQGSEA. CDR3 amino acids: CIVGGQANTEAFF. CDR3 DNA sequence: TGCATCGTGGGGGGACAGGCGAACACTGAAGCTTTCTTT.

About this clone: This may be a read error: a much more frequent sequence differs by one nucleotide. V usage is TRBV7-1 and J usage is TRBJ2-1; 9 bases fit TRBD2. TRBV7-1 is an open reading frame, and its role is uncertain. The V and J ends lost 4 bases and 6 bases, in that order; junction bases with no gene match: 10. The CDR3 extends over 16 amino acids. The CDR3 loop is CASSLAHKAGGNEQFF. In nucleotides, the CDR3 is TGTGCCAGCAGCTTAGCCCATAAAGCGGGAGGCAATGAGCAGTTCTTC.

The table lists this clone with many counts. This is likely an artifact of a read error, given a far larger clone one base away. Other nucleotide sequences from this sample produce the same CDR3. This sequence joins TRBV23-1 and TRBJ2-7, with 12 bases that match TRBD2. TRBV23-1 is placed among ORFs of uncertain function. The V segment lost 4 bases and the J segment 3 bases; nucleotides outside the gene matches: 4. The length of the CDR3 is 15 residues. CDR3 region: CASSPTSGSIYEQYF. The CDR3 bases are TGCGCCAGCAGTCCGACTAGCGGGAGTATCTACGAGCAGTACTTC.

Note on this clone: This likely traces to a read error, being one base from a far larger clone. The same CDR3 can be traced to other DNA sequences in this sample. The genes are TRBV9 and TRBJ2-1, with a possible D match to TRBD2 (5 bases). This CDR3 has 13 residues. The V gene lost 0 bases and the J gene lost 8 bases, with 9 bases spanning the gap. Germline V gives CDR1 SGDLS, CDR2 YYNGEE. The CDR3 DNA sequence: TGTGCCAGCAGCGTAGCCGGGGTGGATGAGCAGTTCTTC. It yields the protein CASSVAGVDEQFF.

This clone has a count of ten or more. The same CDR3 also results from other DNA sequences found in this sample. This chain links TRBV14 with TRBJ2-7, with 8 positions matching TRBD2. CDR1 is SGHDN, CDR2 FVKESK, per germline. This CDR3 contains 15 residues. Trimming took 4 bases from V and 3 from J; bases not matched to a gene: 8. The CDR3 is CASSPTSGSIYEQYF. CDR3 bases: TGTGCCAGCAGCCCGACCAGCGGGAGTATCTACGAGCAGTACTTC.

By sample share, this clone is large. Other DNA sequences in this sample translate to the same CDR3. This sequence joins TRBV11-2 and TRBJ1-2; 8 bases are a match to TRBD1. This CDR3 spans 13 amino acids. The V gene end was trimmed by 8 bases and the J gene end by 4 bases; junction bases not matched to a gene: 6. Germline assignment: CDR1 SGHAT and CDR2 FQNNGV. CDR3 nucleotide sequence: TGTGCCAGCGCCTTAACAGGGGGCTATGGCTACACCTTC. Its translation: CASALTGGYGYTF.

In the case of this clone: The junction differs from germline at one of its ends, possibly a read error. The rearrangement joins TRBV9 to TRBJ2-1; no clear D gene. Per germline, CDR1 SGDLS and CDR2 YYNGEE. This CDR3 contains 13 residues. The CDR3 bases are TGTGCCAGCTGCGTATCAGGTGGGGATGAGCAGTTCTTC. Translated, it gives CASCVSGGDEQFF.

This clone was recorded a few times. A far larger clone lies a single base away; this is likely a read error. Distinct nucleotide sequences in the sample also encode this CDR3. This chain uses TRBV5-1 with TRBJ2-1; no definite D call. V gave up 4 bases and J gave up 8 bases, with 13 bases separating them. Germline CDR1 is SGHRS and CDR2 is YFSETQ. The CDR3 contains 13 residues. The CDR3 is CASSVAGGDEQFF. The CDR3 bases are TGCGCCAGCAGCGTAGCAGGTGGGGATGAGCAGTTCTTC.

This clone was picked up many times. This CDR3 is CASSRDSSYEQYF. The CDR3 nucleotides are TGTGCCAGCAGCCGGGACTCCTCCTACGAGCAGTACTTC. V gene TRBV11-2 combines with J gene TRBJ2-7; TRBD2 is a possible D gene (6 bases). Per the germline V gene, CDR1 is SGHAT and CDR2 is FQNNGV. The CDR3 is 13 residues long. Trimming removed 5 bases at V and 0 bases at J, with 8 bases between.

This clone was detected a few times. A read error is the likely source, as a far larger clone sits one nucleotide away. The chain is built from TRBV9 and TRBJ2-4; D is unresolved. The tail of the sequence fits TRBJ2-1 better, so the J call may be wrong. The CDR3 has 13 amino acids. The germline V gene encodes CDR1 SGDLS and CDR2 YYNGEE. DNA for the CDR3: TGTGCCATCAGCGTAGCTGGAGAGGATGAGCAGTTCTTC. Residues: CAISVAGEDEQFF.

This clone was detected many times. This CDR3 is CASSLAHKAGGNEQFF. The CDR3 DNA reads TGTGCCAGCAGCTTAGCCCATAAAGCGGGAGGCAATGAGCAGTTCTTC. The V gene is TRBV7-3, the J gene TRBJ2-1, with 9 nucleotides matching TRBD2. V was clipped by 2 bases and J by 6 bases; unmatched bases: 8. The CDR3 consists of 16 residues. CDR1 and CDR2 from the germline V gene are SGHTA and FQGTGA.

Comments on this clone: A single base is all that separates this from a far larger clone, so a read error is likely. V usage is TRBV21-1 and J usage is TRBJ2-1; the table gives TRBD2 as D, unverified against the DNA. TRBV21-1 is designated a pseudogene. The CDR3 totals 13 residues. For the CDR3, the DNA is TGTGCCATCAGCGTAGCTGGAGGGGATGAGCAGTTCTTC. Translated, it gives CAISVAGGDEQFF.

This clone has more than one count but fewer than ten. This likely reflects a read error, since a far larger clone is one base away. The CDR3 is CSVVTSGTIYNEQFF. The DNA for the CDR3 is TGCAGCGTAGTGACTAGCGGGACAATATACAATGAGCAGTTCTTC. V is TRBV29-1 and J is TRBJ2-1, with 11 bases that match TRBD2. CDR1 is SQVTM, CDR2 ANQGSEA, per germline. Trimming took 6 bases from V and 4 from J; bases not matched to a gene: 8. The CDR3 has 15 amino acids.